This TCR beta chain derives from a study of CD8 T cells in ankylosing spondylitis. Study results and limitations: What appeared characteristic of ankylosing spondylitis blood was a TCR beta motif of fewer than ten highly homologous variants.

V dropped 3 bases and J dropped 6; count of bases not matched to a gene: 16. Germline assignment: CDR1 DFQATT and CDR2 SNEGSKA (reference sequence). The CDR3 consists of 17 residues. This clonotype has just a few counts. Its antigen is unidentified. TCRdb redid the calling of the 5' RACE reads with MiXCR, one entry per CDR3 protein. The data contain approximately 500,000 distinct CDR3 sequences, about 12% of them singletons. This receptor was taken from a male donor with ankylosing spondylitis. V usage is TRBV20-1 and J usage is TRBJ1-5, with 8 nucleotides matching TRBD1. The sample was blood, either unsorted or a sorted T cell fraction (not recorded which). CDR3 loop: CSASAPPGQGSSQPQHF. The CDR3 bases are TGCAGTGCTAGCGCTCCTCCCGGACAGGGATCAAGTCAGCCCCAGCATTTT.